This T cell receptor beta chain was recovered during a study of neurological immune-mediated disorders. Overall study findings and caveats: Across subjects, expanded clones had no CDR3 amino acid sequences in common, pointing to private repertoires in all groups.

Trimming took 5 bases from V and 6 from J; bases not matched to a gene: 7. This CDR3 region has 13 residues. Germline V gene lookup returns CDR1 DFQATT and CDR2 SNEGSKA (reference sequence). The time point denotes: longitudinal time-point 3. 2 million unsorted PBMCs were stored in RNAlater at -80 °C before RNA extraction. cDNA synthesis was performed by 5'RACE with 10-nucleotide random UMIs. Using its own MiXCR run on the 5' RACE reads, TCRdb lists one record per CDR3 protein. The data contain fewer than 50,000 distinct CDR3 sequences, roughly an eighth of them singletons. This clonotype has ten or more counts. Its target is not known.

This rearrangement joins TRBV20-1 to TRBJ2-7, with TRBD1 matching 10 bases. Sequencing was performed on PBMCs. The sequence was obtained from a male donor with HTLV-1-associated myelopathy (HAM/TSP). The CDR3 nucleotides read TGCAGTGCTGGAGGACAGGGGGTCGGCGAGCAGTACTTC. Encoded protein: CSAGGQGVGEQYF.